This record looks at one TCR beta chain sequence and its context. Generated by immunoSEQ multiplex PCR, the TCRdb table keeps only in-frame clones and is missing some. Found here are 140,000 to 150,000 clones, around 88% of them singletons; the top ten hold over 12%. These data originate in a study of T cell responses to AZD1222 COVID-19 vaccine. The CDR3 consists of 13 residues. The germline V and J ends were trimmed by 1 base and 6 bases, with 7 bases remaining between them. Germline loops: CDR1 SGHNT, CDR2 YENEEA. The input for sequencing was peripheral blood, taken on day 0 of AZD1222 vaccination. This TCR came from an adult in good health. This chain links TRBV11-3 with TRBJ2-1, with no clear D. The CDR3 spells CASSLAVTNEQFF. CDR3 bases: TGTGCCAGCAGCTTAGCGGTGACCAATGAGCAGTTCTTC.